The sequence of this TCR beta chain was determined in a study of blood T cells in healthy people across ages. Study-wide results and caveats: A roughly linear fall in TCR beta diversity per million T cells was seen with increasing age.

Trimming took 2 bases from V and 5 from J, leaving 10 bases between them. This CDR3 is built from 13 residues. Germline CDR1 reads SGDLS; CDR2 reads YYNGEE. A J-beta primer mix and a sample-barcoded 5' primer were used in a second PCR of about 7 to 12 cycles. One entry per CDR3 protein results from TCRdb running MiXCR on the 5' RACE reads. This table holds hundreds of thousands of distinct CDR3 sequences, approximately 40% found once. Notes on this clonotype: Its antigen is still unknown.

Every donor gave roughly 9.2 milliliters of peripheral blood. This receptor was taken from an older man in good health. The chain combines TRBV9 with TRBJ2-5; perhaps TRBD1 as D (6 bases). Sequenced material: blood. CDR3 nucleotides: TGTGCCAGCAGCGTGCAGGGGAGCGAGACCCAGTACTTC. The encoded protein is CASSVQGSETQYF.